This TCR beta chain emerged from a study of CXCR3-negative and CXCR3-positive naive CD8 T cells. The overall study: Cumulative TRB read yield was roughly 140 million, averaging about 1.5 +/- 0.3 million per library.

5' RACE that incorporated UMI labels was used to prepare the TRB cDNA libraries. After re-calling the 5' RACE reads, TCRdb lists one entry per CDR3 protein, DNA absent. The sample data list approximately 66,000 distinct CDR3 sequences. About this clonotype itself: Its target is unknown.

Whole-study results and caveats: A higher hydrophobicity marked the TRB CDR3s of CXCR3-positive naive cells versus CXCR3-negative naive cells. It was found that naive subsets had comparable surface CD5, and TCR strength was inferred from TRB CDR3 properties. Memory CD8+ cells showed much lower diversity, while both naive subsets displayed comparably high diversity.

Germline CDR1 is SEHNR and CDR2 is FQNEAQ (reference sequence). This CDR3 is 11 amino acids long. The chain combines TRBV7-9 with TRBJ2-2. Specimen: naive CXCR3- CD8+ T cells from blood. As for subset: CD45RO-CCR7+CD27+CD95- naive CD8+ T cells lacking CXCR3 (TNR3-). The sequence came from a human donor in good health. Some clones in this sample may be carry-over from other donors' samples. CDR3 sequence: CASSTTGELSF.